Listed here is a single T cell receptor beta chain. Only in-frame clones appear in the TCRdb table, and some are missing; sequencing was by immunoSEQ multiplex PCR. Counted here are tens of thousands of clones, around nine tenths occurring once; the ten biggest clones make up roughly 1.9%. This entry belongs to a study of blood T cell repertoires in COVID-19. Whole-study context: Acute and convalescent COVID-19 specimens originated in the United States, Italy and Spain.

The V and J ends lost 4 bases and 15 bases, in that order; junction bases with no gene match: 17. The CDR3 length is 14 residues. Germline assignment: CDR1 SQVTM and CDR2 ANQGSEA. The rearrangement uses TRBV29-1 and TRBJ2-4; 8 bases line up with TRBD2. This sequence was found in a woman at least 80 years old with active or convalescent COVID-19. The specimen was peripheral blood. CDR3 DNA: TGCAGCGTTGCCGGGGGGGTGGGACAAACCCAGGCGTACTTC. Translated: CSVAGGVGQTQAYF. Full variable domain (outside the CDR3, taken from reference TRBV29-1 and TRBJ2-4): SAVISQKPSRDICQRGTSLTIQCQVDSQVTMMFWYRQQPGQSLTLIATANQGSEATYESGFVIDKFPISRPNLTFSTLTVSNMSPEDSSIYLCSVAGGVGQTQAYFGAGTRLSVL.